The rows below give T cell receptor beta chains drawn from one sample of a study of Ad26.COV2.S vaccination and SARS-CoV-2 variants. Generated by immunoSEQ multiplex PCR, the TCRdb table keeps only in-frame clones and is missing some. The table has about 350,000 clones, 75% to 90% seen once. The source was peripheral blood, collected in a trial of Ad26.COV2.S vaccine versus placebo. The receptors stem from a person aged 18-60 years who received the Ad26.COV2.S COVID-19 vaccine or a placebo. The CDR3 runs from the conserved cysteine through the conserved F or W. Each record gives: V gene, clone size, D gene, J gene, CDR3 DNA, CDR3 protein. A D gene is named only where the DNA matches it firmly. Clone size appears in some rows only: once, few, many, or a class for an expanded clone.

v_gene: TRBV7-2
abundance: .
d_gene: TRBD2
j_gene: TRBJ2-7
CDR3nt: TGTGCCAGCAGCTTAGCTAGCGGGATGTACGAGCAGTACTTC
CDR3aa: CASSLASGMYEQYF

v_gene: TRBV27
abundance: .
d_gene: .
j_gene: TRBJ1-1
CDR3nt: TGTGCCAGCAGTTTATTGGCAGGGATGGGCACTGAAGCTTTCTTT
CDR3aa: CASSLLAGMGTEAFF

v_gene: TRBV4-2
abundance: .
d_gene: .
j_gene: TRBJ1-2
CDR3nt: TGTGCCAGCAGCCAACTTTCAGGGGAAGAAAGCGGCTACACCTTC
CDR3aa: CASSQLSGEESGYTF

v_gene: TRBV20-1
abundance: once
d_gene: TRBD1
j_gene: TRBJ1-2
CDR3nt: TGCAGTGCTAGTGGGGACAGGGAGTTTAACTATGGCTACACCTTC
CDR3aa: CSASGDREFNYGYTF

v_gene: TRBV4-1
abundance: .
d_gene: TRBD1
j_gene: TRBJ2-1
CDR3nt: TGCGCCAGCAGCCAAGGACGGACAGGGGGCTACAATGAGCAGTTCTTC
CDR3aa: CASSQGRTGGYNEQFF

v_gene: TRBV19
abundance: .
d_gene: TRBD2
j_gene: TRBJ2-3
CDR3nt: TGTGCCAGTAGTATGGGTTGGCGGGGGAGGCAGTATTTT
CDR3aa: CASSMGWRGRQYF

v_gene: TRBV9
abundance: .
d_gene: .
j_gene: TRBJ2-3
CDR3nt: TGTGCCAGCAGCGTAGGTACGGGACTTAGCACAGATACGCAGTATTTT
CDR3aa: CASSVGTGLSTDTQYF

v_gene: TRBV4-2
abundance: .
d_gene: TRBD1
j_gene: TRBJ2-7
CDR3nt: TGTGCCAGCAGCCTCGGGACAGGGGGATCCGAGCAGTACTTC
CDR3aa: CASSLGTGGSEQYF

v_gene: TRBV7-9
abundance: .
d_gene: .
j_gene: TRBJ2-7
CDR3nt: TGTGCCAGCAGCCAGGGTCCGGGAGAGCAGTACTTC
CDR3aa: CASSQGPGEQYF

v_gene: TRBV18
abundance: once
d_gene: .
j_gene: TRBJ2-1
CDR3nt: TGTGCCAGCTCACCACTCGGGGCGGGAGTGGGGGCTGAGCAGTTCTTC
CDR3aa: CASSPLGAGVGAEQFF

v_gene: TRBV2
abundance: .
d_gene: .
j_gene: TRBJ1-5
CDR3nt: TGTGCCAGCGGGGGGTCAGGGGAGAGGCCCCAGCATTTT
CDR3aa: CASGGSGERPQHF

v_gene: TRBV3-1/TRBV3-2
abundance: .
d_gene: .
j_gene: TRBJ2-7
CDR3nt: TGTGCCAGCAGCCAAGCGGGGACTGGAAAAAATTCCTACGAGCAGTACTTC
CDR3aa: CASSQAGTGKNSYEQYF

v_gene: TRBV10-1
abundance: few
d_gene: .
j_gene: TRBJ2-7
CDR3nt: TGCGCCAGCAGTGAGGGGCGCCGGCGGGACTTC
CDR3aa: CASSEGRRRDF

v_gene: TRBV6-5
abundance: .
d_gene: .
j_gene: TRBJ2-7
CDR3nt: TGTGCCAGCAGTTACGGAGGCTCAGGATTCCGCGAGCAGTACTTC
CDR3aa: CASSYGGSGFREQYF

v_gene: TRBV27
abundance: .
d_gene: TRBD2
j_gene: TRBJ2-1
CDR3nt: TGTGCCAGCGACCAGCGGGGGGGGCCCTACAATGAGCAGTTCTTC
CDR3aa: CASDQRGGPYNEQFF

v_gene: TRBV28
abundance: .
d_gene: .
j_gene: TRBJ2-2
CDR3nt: TGTGCCAGCAGTTCCCAAGGGACAAAGAACACCGGGGAGCTGTTTTTT
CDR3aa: CASSSQGTKNTGELFF

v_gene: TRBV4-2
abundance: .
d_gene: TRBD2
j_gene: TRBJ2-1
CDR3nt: TGTGCCAGCAGCCAAGATACGGCGAAGATAGCGGGAGTCCCCTACAATGAGCAGTTCTTC
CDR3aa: CASSQDTAKIAGVPYNEQFF

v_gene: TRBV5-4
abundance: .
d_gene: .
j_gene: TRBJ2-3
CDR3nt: TGTGCCAGCAGCATAGACGGAATCACAGATACGCAGTATTTT
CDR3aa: CASSIDGITDTQYF

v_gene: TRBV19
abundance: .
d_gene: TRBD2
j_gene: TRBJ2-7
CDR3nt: TGTGCCAGTAGTATGAGGGTAGCGGGAGGACTCGAGCAGTACTTC
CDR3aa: CASSMRVAGGLEQYF

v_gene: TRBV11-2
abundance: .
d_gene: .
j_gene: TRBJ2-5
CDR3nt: TGTGCCAGCAGCCGCCGCATGGGGGAGACCCAGTACTTC
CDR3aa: CASSRRMGETQYF

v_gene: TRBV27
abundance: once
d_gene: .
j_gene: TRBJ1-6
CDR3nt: TGTGCCAGCAGTCCGCTCTCCCTTGGGGTTCCTAATTCACCCCTCCACTTT
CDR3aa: CASSPLSLGVPNSPLHF

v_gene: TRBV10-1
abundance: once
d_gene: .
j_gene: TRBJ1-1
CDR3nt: TGCGCCAGCAGTTTAAACTCGAACACTGAAGCTTTCTTT
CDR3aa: CASSLNSNTEAFF

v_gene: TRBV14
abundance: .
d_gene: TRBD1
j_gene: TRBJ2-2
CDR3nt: TGTGCCAGCAACCAACAGGGGGGTCAAGCCGGGGAGCTGTTTTTT
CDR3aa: CASNQQGGQAGELFF

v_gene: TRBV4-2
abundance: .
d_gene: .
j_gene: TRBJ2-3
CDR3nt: TGTGCCAGCAGCCAAGAACCCAGAGCTGTAGATACGCAGTATTTT
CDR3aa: CASSQEPRAVDTQYF

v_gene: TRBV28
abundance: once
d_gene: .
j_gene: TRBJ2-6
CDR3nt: TGTGCCAGCAGTTTCCTCGAGCAGGGAATGGCTGGGGCCAACGTCCTGACTTTC
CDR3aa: CASSFLEQGMAGANVLTF

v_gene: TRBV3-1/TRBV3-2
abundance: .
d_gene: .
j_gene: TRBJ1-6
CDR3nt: TGTGCCAGCAGCCAAGAGAGGACGGCGTCACCCCTCCACTTT
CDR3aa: CASSQERTASPLHF

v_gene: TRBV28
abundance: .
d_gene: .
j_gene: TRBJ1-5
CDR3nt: TGTGCCAGCAGTGAACGGACGGGGGAATATAGCAATCAGCCCCAGCATTTT
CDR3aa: CASSERTGEYSNQPQHF

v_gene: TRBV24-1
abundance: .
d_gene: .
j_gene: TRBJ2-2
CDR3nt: TGTGCCACCAGTCAGGGGAACACCGGGGAGCTGTTTTTT
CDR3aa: CATSQGNTGELFF

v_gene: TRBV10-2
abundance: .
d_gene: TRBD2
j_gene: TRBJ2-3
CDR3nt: TGCGCCAGCAGTGAAGGAGCGGGAGGGCCTGGTACGCAGTATTTT
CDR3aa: CASSEGAGGPGTQYF

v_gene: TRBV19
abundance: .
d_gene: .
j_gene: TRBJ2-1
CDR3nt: TGTGCCGCTGGCAGGGGCGATGAGCAGTTCTTC
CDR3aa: CAAGRGDEQFF

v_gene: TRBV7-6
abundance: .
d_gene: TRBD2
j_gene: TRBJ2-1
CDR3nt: TGTGCCAGCAGCTTAGTAGCGGGACCGTACAATGAGCAGTTCTTC
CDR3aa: CASSLVAGPYNEQFF

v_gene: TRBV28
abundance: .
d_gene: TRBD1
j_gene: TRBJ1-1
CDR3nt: TGTGCCAGCAGTTTAGGCTCACAGGGGAGCACTGAAGCTTTCTTT
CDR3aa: CASSLGSQGSTEAFF

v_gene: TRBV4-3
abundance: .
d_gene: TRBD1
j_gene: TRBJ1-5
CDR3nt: TGCGCCAGCAGCCAAGATTGGGGACAGGGGATCAATCAGCCCCAGCATTTT
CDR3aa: CASSQDWGQGINQPQHF

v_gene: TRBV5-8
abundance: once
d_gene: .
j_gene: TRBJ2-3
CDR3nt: TGTGCCAGCAGCTTCAAAGATCCCCTCACAGATACGCAGTATTTT
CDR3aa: CASSFKDPLTDTQYF

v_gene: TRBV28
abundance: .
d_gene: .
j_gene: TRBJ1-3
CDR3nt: TGTGCCAGCAGTTTACAGGCGATCTCTGGAAACACCATATATTTT
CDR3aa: CASSLQAISGNTIYF

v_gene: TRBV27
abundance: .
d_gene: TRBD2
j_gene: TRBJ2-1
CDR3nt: TGTGCCAGCAGTTTACTAGCGGGAGAACATGAGCAGTTCTTC
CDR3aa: CASSLLAGEHEQFF

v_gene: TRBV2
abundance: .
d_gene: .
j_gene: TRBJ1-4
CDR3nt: TGTGCCAGCAGTCCCGACAGAGCCACTGAAAAACTGTTTTTT
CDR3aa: CASSPDRATEKLFF

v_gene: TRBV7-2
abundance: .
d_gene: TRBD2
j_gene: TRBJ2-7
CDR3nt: TGTGCCAGCAGCTTAGCGGGACTATTCGTTGAGCAGTACTTC
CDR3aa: CASSLAGLFVEQYF

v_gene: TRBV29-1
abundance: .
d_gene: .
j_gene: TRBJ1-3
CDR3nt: TGCAGCGTTGGATTCGGGGGTCCGGGAAACACCATATATTTT
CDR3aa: CSVGFGGPGNTIYF

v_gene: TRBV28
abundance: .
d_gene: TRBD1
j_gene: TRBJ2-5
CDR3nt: TGTGCCAGCACCCGACAGGGAGAACAAGAGACCCAGTACTTC
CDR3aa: CASTRQGEQETQYF

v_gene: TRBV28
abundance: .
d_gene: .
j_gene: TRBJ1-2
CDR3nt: TGTGCCAGCAGTGGGGAAGAGGGCTACACCTTC
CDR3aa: CASSGEEGYTF

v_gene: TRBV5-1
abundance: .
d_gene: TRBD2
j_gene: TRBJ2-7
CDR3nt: TGCGCCAGCAGCTTGACTAGCGGGAATTACGAGCAGTACTTC
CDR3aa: CASSLTSGNYEQYF

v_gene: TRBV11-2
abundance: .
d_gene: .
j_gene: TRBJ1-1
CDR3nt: TGTGCCAGCAGCCCAACCGGCATCACCACTGAAGCTTTCTTT
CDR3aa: CASSPTGITTEAFF

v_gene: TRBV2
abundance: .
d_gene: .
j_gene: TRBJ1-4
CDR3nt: TGTGCCAGCTCCATCCAGGCGGCAACTAATGAAAAACTGTTTTTT
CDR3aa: CASSIQAATNEKLFF

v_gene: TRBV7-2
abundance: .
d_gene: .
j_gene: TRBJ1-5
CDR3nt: TGTGCCAGCAGCTTAGAGTGGGGCAATCAGCCCCAGCATTTT
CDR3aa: CASSLEWGNQPQHF

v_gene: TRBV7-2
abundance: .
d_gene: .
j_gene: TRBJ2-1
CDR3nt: TGTGCCAGCAGCTTAGCGGCCAGGAGACCCTACAATGAGCAGTTCTTC
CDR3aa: CASSLAARRPYNEQFF

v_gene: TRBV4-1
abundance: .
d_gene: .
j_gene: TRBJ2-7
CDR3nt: TGCGCCAGCAGCCCCCGGGGGAAACTACGGGAGCAGTACTTC
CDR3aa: CASSPRGKLREQYF

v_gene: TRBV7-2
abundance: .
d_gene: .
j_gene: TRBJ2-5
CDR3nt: TGTGCCAGCAGCCTATCCAGGGTGGCAGAGACCCAGTACTTC
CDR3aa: CASSLSRVAETQYF